This record looks at one TCR beta chain sequence and its context. Its antigen is undetermined. PCR was performed a second time for about 6 to 12 cycles using a sample-barcoded 5' primer and a J-beta primer mix. A template-switch adaptor with 12 random nucleotides tagged each cDNA molecule. TCRdb reprocessed the 5' RACE reads with MiXCR, giving one entry per CDR3 protein. The table records 1 million or so distinct CDR3 sequences, roughly 24% of them present only once. V lost 0 bases, J lost 8 bases, and 21 bases stayed unmatched. The germline gives CDR1 DFQATT, CDR2 SNEGSKA (reference sequence). The CDR3 consists of 19 residues. This sample was included in a study of blood T cells in healthy people across ages. Study-level results: Comparison with aged donors showed that long-lived donors had more naive CD4+ cells and higher diversity.

The donors, aged roughly 6 to 95, were healthy Caucasians from Russia. Each sample used at least 6 million PBMCs. This sample also appeared in a second study, on T cells of mothers and their children.

This chain links TRBV20-1 with TRBJ1-4; 7 positions match TRBD1. The TCR originated in a girl between 2 and 10 years old in good health. Sequenced: blood. CDR3 in amino acids: CSARDPVMQTGVGKEKLFF. In nucleotides, the CDR3 is TGCAGTGCTAGAGATCCTGTCATGCAAACAGGGGTCGGGAAGGAAAAACTGTTTTTT.